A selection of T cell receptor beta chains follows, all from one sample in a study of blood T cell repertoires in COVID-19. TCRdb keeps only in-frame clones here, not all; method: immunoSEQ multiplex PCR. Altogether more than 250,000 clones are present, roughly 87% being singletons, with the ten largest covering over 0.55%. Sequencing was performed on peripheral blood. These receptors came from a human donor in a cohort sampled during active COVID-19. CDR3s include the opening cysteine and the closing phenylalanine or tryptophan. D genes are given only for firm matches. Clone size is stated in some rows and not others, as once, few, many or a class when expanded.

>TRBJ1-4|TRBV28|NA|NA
CASSPLRGEKLFF
TGTGCCAGCAGCCCTCTACGAGGGGAAAAACTGTTTTTT
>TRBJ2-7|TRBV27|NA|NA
CASSLGRGGEQYF
TGTGCCAGCAGTCTAGGCAGGGGAGGGGAGCAGTACTTC
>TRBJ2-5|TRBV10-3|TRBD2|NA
CATTSGIQETQYF
TGTGCAACCACGAGCGGGATCCAAGAGACCCAGTACTTC
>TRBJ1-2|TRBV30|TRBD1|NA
CALGDPGQGGYGYTF
TGTGCCCTGGGGGATCCCGGACAGGGGGGATATGGCTACACCTTC
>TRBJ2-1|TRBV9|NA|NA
CASSVGPSSGYNEQFF
TGTGCCAGCAGCGTAGGCCCCTCGAGCGGCTACAATGAGCAGTTCTTC
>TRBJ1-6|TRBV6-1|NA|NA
CASSALPGTHPSSYNSPLHF
TGTGCCAGCAGTGCATTACCAGGGACTCACCCTAGCTCCTATAATTCACCCCTCCACTTT
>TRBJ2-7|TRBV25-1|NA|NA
CASSRPGQYEQYF
TGTGCCAGCAGTAGACCGGGTCAGTACGAGCAGTACTTC
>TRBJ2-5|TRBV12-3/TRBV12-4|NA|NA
CASSETGETQYF
TGTGCCAGCAGTGAGACGGGGGAGACCCAGTACTTC
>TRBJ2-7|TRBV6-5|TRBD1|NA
CASSSGTGDYEQYF
TGTGCCAGCAGTTCCGGGACAGGGGACTACGAGCAGTACTTC
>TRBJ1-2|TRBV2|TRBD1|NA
CASSRQGLDYGYTF
TGTGCCAGCAGTCGACAGGGTTTGGACTATGGCTACACCTTC
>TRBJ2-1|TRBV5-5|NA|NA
CASSLGLLVGEQFF
TGTGCCAGCAGCTTAGGCCTACTAGTGGGTGAGCAGTTCTTC
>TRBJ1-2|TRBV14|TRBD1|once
CASSHNKDRLRYGYTF
TGTGCCAGCAGCCACAATAAGGACAGGCTGAGGTATGGCTACACCTTC
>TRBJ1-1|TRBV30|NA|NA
CAWAFTVGTEAFF
TGTGCCTGGGCCTTTACGGTCGGCACTGAAGCTTTCTTT
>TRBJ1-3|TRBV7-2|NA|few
CASSPGGMSSGNTIYF
TGTGCCAGCAGCCCGGGAGGGATGAGCTCTGGAAACACCATATATTTT
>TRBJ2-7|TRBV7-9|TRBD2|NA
CASRTSGSYEQYF
TGTGCCAGTAGGACTAGCGGGAGCTACGAGCAGTACTTC
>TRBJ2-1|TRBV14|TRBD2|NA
CASSPYRGTSGFNEQFF
TGTGCCAGCAGCCCATATCGCGGGACTAGCGGGTTCAATGAGCAGTTCTTC
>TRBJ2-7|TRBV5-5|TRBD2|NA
CASSSGLANTYEQYF
TGTGCCAGCAGCTCGGGACTAGCGAATACCTACGAGCAGTACTTC
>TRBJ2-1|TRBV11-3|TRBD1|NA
CASSSKRQGYNEQFF
TGTGCCAGCAGCTCCAAGAGACAGGGCTACAATGAGCAGTTCTTC
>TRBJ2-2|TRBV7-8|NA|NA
CASSLERGELFF
TGTGCCAGCAGCTTAGAGCGCGGGGAGCTGTTTTTT
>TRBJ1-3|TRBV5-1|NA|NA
CASSRGGSSGNTIYF
TGCGCCAGCAGCCGCGGGGGAAGCTCTGGAAACACCATATATTTT
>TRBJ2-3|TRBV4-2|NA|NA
CASSPWVAENTDTQYF
TGTGCCAGCAGCCCCTGGGTGGCGGAGAACACAGATACGCAGTATTTT
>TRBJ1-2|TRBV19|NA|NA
CASSIVRSYGYTF
TGTGCCAGTAGTATAGTCAGGTCCTATGGCTACACCTTC
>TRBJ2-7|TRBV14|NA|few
CASSPLGGLSSYEQYF
TGTGCCAGCAGCCCACTGGGGGGTTTGAGCTCCTACGAGCAGTACTTC
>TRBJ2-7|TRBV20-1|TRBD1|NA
CSASLGGPYEQYF
TGCAGTGCTAGTCTAGGGGGCCCCTACGAGCAGTACTTC
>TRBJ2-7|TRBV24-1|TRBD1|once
CATSRDRVYEQYF
TGTGCCACCAGCCGGGACAGGGTGTACGAGCAGTACTTC
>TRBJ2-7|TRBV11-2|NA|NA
CASSLDSGETYEQYF
TGTGCCAGCAGCTTAGATTCCGGGGAAACGTACGAGCAGTACTTC
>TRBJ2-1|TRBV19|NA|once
CASSIGSQGVNEQFF
TGTGCCAGTAGTATCGGGAGCCAGGGGGTCAATGAGCAGTTCTTC
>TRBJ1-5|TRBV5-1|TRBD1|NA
CASSQGDGNQPQHF
TGCGCCAGCAGCCAGGGGGACGGCAATCAGCCCCAGCATTTT
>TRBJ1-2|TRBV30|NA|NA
CAWSQTGVGYTF
TGTGCCTGGAGTCAGACAGGAGTTGGCTACACCTTC
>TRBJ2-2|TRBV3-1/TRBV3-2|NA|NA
CASSQGGITFPWNTGELFF
TGTGCCAGCAGCCAAGGAGGGATTACCTTCCCTTGGAACACCGGGGAGCTGTTTTTT
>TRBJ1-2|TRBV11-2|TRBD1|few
CASSARGVGGYTF
TGTGCCAGCAGCGCCAGGGGGGTAGGTGGCTACACCTTC
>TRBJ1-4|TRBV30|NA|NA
CAWSVTRTGVNEKLFF
TGTGCCTGGAGTGTAACTCGGACGGGAGTTAATGAAAAACTGTTTTTT
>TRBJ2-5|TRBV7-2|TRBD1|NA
CASSVDRGGPETQYF
TGTGCCAGCAGCGTGGACAGGGGAGGGCCAGAGACCCAGTACTTC
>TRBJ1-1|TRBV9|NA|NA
CASSAGGWSKSEAFF
TGTGCCAGCAGCGCCGGCGGGTGGAGCAAATCAGAAGCTTTCTTT
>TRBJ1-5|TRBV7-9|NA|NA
CASSETESNQPQHF
TGTGCCAGCAGCGAAACAGAAAGTAATCAGCCCCAGCATTTT
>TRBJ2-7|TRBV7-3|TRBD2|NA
CASSFLAGVQGEQYF
TGTGCCAGCAGCTTCTTAGCGGGAGTCCAGGGCGAGCAGTACTTC
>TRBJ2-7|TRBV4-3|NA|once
CASSQGTASSYEQYF
TGCGCCAGCAGCCAAGGGACAGCGTCCTCCTACGAGCAGTACTTC
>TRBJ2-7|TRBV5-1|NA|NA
CASSSRDSNQLYEQYF
TGCGCCAGCAGCTCGCGGGACAGTAACCAGCTCTACGAGCAGTACTTC
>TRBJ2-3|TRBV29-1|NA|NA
CSVVWGGRQYF
TGCAGCGTTGTTTGGGGAGGTAGGCAGTATTTT
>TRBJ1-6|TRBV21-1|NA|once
CASSIPPLIKREKIDSPLHF
TGTGCCAGCAGCATACCCCCCCTTATTAAACGCGAGAAGATTGATTCACCCCTCCACTTT
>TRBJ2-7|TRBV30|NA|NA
CAWRGGYEQYF
TGTGCCTGGAGAGGGGGCTACGAGCAGTACTTC
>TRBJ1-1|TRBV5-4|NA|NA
CASRGGTFEEAFF
TGTGCCAGCAGGGGGGGGACATTCGAGGAAGCTTTCTTT
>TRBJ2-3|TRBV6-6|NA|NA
CASSYGGTTDTQYF
TGTGCCAGCAGTTACGGCGGGACTACAGATACGCAGTATTTT
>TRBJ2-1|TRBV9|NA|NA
CASSAAGFQFF
TGTGCCAGCAGCGCAGCCGGGTTCCAGTTCTTC
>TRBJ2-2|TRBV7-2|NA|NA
CASSPTGGAGTGELFF
TGTGCCAGCAGCCCCACGGGGGGCGCGGGCACCGGGGAGCTGTTTTTT
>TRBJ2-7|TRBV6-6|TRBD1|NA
CASSYAGTGAYEQYF
TGTGCCAGCAGTTACGCTGGGACAGGGGCCTACGAGCAGTACTTC
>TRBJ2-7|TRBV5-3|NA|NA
CARSLGHLYEQYF
TGTGCCAGAAGCCTGGGACACCTTTACGAGCAGTACTTC
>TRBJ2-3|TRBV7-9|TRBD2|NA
CASSPRLAGGTGTDTQYF
TGTGCCAGCAGCCCCCGACTAGCGGGGGGGACTGGGACAGATACGCAGTATTTT
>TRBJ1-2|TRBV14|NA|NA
CASSQEYGSRGGSNYGYTF
TGTGCCAGCAGCCAAGAATATGGCTCCCGCGGCGGATCAAACTATGGCTACACCTTC
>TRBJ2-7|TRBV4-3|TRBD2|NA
CASSQFMGGGAAEQYF
TGCGCCAGCAGCCAATTCATGGGCGGGGGGGCGGCCGAGCAGTACTTC
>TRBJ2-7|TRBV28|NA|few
CASSHPVAPRQYF
TGTGCCAGCAGTCACCCCGTGGCCCCACGGCAGTACTTC
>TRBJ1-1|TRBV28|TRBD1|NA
CASSSLRTGLTEAFF
TGTGCCAGCAGTTCACTCCGGACAGGGCTGACTGAAGCTTTCTTT